Listed here are 7 T cell receptor beta chains from one sample, sequenced in a study of cytomegalovirus exposure and HLA in healthy donors. 13 Jbeta primers and 60 Vbeta primers were used for the PCR. Profiling relied on immunoSEQ multiplex PCR, and the TCRdb table lists in-frame clones only, not all of them. Of 100,000 to 120,000 clones listed, 65% to 80% are singletons. Material for sequencing was PBMCs. These receptors were taken from a male donor in good health and CMV-seronegative.

V usage is TRBV5-1 and J usage is TRBJ2-1, with TRBD2 matching over 9 bases. V trimming: 4 bases; J trimming: 5 bases; junction bases outside the gene matches: 10. The CDR3 contains 16 residues. Germline V gene sequence: CDR1 SGHRS, CDR2 YFSETQ. The CDR3 loop reads CASSPEPGLAHNEQFF. Here the CDR3 DNA reads TGCGCCAGCAGCCCGGAACCCGGACTAGCGCACAATGAGCAGTTCTTC.

The V and J genes are TRBV4-1 and TRBJ2-7; TRBD1 matches at 10 bases. This CDR3 has 16 residues. CDR1 and CDR2 (germline): MGHRA, YSYEKL. Trimming at V came to 3 bases and at J to 0 bases, leaving 5 bases not matched to a gene. CDR3: CASSQGQGRSSYEQYF. CDR3 nucleotides: TGCGCCAGCAGCCAGGGACAGGGGAGGAGCTCCTACGAGCAGTACTTC.

The chain employs TRBV5-8 and TRBJ2-2; no firm D call. CDR3 length: 12 residues. V was trimmed by 4 bases and J by 7 bases, leaving 8 bases between them. CDR1 is SGHTS and CDR2 is YDEGEE in the germline V gene. CDR3 DNA: TGTGCCAGCAGCCTGGACGGCGGGGAGCTGTTTTTT. The encoded protein is CASSLDGGELFF. Together with reference TRBV5-8 and TRBJ2-2, the CDR3 gives the full variable domain: EAGVTQSPTHLIKTRGQQATLRCSPISGHTSVYWYQQALGLGLQFLLWYDEGEERNRGNFPPRFSGRQFPNYSSELNVNALELEDSALYLCASSLDGGELFFGEGSRLTVL.

This clone was seen only a few times. The chain is built from TRBV5-6 and TRBJ2-7; 10 nucleotides agree with TRBD2. Germline loops: CDR1 SGHDT, CDR2 YYEEEE. V dropped 3 bases and J dropped 4; count of bases not matched to a gene: 13. The CDR3 loop spans 17 amino acids. The CDR3 nucleotides are TGTGCCAGCAGCTACTACAGGGGGGGACTAGCGCCTTACGAGCAGTACTTC. Its translation: CASSYYRGGLAPYEQYF.

V is TRBV30 and J is TRBJ2-5; a weak D match, TRBD2 (6 bases). Per germline, CDR1 GTSNPN and CDR2 SVGIG (reference sequence). The CDR3 is made up of 13 amino acids. V was cut by 0 bases and J by 8 bases, with 13 bases left in between. This CDR3 reads CAWSVNRRDTQYF. In DNA form, the CDR3 reads TGTGCCTGGAGTGTAAACAGGCGGGATACCCAGTACTTC. Using reference TRBV30 and TRBJ2-5 for the parts outside the CDR3, the full variable domain is SQTIHQWPATLVQPVGSPLSLECTVEGTSNPNLYWYRQAAGRGLQLLFYSVGIGQISSEVPQNLSASRPQDRQFILSSKKLLLSDSGFYLCAWSVNRRDTQYFGPGTRLLVL.

The genes are TRBV11-1 and TRBJ2-7, with no clear D. Trimming removed 4 bases from V and 2 bases from J, with 15 bases in between. The length of the CDR3 is 15 residues. CDR1 is SGHAT and CDR2 is FQDESV in the germline V gene (reference sequence). The CDR3 sequence: CASSSQPTLTYEQYF. CDR3 sequence (DNA): TGTGCCAGCAGCTCACAACCGACTCTTACCTACGAGCAGTACTTC.

With respect to this clone: The sample has other DNA sequences that encode this CDR3 too. The chain recombines TRBV7-2 with TRBJ2-7, with D unresolved. Trimming removed 5 bases at V and 0 bases at J, with 5 bases between. Germline V lookup: CDR1 SGHTA, CDR2 FQGNSA. This CDR3 is 12 amino acids long. The CDR3 DNA follows: TGTGCCAGCAGCCTCAGCTCCTACGAGCAGTACTTC. It codes for CASSLSSYEQYF. Based on the CDR3 plus reference TRBV7-2 and TRBJ2-7, the full variable domain is GAGVSQSPSNKVTEKGKDVELRCDPISGHTALYWYRQSLGQGLEFLIYFQGNSAPDKSGLPSDRFSAERTGGSVSTLTIQRTQQEDSAVYLCASSLSSYEQYFGPGTRLTVT.